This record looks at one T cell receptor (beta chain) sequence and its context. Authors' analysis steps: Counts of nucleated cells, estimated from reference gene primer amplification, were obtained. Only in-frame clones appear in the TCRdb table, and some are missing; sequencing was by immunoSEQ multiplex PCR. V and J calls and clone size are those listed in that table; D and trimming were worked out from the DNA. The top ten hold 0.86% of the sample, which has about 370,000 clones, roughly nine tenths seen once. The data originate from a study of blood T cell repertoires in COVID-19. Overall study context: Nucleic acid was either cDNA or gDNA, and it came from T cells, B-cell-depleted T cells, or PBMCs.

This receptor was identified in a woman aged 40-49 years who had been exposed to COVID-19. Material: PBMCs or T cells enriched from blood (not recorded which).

The CDR3 coding sequence is TGTGCCAGCAGCTTAGAGTTCGGGGGGGCACACGAGCAGTACTTC. Translation: CASSLEFGGAHEQYF. The V and J genes are TRBV11-3 and TRBJ2-7; 8 nucleotides line up with TRBD2. Germline V lookup: CDR1 SGHNT, CDR2 YENEEA. There are 15 residues in the CDR3. The J segment lost 5 bases and the V segment lost 0 bases, leaving 6 bases of the junction unmatched. The whole variable domain, filled in from reference TRBV11-3 and TRBJ2-7, reads EAGVVQSPRYKIIEKKQPVAFWCNPISGHNTLYWYLQNLGQGPELLIRYENEEAVDDSQLPKDRFSAERLKGVDSTLKIQPAELGDSAVYLCASSLEFGGAHEQYFGPGTRLTVT.